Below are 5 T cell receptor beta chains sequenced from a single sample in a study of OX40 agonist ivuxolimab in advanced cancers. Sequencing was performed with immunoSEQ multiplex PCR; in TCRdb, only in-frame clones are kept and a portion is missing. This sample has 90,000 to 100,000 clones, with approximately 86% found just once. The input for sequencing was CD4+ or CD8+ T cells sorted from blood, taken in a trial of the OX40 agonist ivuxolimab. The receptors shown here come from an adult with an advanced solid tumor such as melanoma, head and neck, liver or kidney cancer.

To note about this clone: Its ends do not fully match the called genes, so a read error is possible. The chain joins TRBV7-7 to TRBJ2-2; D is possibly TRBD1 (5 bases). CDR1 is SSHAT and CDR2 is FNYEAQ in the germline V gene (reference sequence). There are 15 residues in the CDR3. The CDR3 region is CASSPRGSGTGELFF. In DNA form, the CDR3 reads TGTGCTAGCAGCCCTAGGGGAAGTGGGACCGGGGAGCTGTTTTTT.

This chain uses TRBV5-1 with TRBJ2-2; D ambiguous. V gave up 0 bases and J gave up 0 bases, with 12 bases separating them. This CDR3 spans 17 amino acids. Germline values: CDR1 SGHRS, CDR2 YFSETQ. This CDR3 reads CASSLAPTASNTGELFF. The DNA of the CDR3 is TGCGCCAGCAGCTTGGCCCCGACCGCCTCGAACACCGGGGAGCTGTTTTTT.

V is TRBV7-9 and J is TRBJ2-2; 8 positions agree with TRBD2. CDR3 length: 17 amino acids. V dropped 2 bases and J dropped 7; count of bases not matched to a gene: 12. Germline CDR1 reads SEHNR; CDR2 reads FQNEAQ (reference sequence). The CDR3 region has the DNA TGTGCCAGCAGCTTAAGGTCGGGAGCGGGGGTGATCGGGGAGCTGTTTTTT. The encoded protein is CASSLRSGAGVIGELFF.

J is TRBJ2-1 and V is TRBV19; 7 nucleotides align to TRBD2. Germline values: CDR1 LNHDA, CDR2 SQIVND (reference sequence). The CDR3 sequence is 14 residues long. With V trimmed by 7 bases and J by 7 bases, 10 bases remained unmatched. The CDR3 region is CASTPGLFLNEQFF. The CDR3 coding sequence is TGTGCCAGTACCCCGGGACTATTTCTTAATGAGCAGTTCTTC. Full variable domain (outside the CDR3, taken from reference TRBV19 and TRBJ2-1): DGGITQSPKYLFRKEGQNVTLSCEQNLNHDAMYWYRQDPGQGLRLIYYSQIVNDFQKGDIAEGYSVSREKKESFPLTVTSAQKNPTAFYLCASTPGLFLNEQFFGPGTRLTVL.

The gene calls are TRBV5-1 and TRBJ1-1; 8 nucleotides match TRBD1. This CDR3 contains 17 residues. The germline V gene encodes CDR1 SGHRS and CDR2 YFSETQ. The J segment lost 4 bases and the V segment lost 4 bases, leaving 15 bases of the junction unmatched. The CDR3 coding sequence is TGCGCCAGCAGCCTTACAGGGGGAACACAAACGGGCACTGAAGCTTTCTTT. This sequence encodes CASSLTGGTQTGTEAFF.